This T cell receptor (beta chain) was observed in a study of shared clonotypes between healthy human individuals. Study findings and constraints: Among donors, clonotype sharing was expected to be affected by sequencing depth.

In its sample, this clone was seen once. Its antigen remains unidentified. The germline V gene has CDR1 DFQATT and CDR2 SNEGSKA (reference sequence). This CDR3 region has 10 residues. V was shortened by 6 bases and J by 7 bases, with 7 bases between the two germline ends. Profiled with immunoSEQ multiplex PCR; TCRdb holds only in-frame clones, not every one. The sample carries about 1.1 million clones, roughly 77% recorded once. Sequenced material: memory CD4+ T cells from PBMCs. Specified subset: CD45RA-negative fraction. The source is a man younger than 30 in good health. Some clones in this sample may be carry-over from other donors' samples. The genes are TRBV20-1 and TRBJ2-1, with no clear D. This chain's CDR3 is CSATTNEQFF. The CDR3 coding sequence is TGCAGTGCCACAACAAATGAGCAGTTCTTC.